The next 8 T cell receptor beta chains were all read from a single sample in a study of T cells in women clearing cervical HPV infection. Only in-frame clones appear in the TCRdb table, and some are missing; sequencing was by immunoSEQ multiplex PCR. Its listing shows roughly 30,000 clones. Sequenced material: blood buffy coat. These receptors were taken from a woman aged 18 to 75 with a cervical HPV16 infection that either progressed to CIN3+ or cleared (not recorded which).

In regard to this clone: The read terminates 3 residues ahead of where the CDR3 ends, so the germline J gene completes it. This chain joins TRBV7-2 and TRBJ2-3; 7 bases agree with TRBD1. V was clipped by 5 bases and J by 0 bases; unmatched bases: 2. The CDR3 covers 14 residues. Germline V gene data show CDR1 as SGHTA and CDR2 as FQGNSA. The CDR3 spells CASSMGQSTDTQYF. The CDR3 DNA, read in part, is TGTGCCAGCAGCATGGGACAGAGCACAGATACG.

Regarding this clone: The read ends 3 residues early relative to the CDR3; the germline J gene fills the gap. This sequence joins TRBV20-1 and TRBJ2-7; D might be TRBD1 (5 bases). Trimming removed 6 bases at V and 4 bases at J, with 31 bases between. This CDR3 has 18 amino acids. Germline assignment: CDR1 DFQATT and CDR2 SNEGSKA (reference sequence). The sequenced part of the CDR3 DNA is TGCAGTGCCAAATCCAATGGTCAAACGTCGTACAGGCATTACGAG. As protein: CSAKSNGQTSYRHYE. The entire CDR3 sequence reads CSAKSNGQTSYRHYEQYF.

With regard to this clone: The read stops 3 residues short of the end of the CDR3; the missing end is completed from the germline J gene. This chain links TRBV20-1 with TRBJ1-2, with D uncertain. The V end lost 5 bases, the J end lost 4 bases, and 8 bases lay between the germline ends. The CDR3 extends over 11 amino acids. CDR1 DFQATT and CDR2 SNEGSKA come from the germline V gene (reference sequence). The CDR3 is CSAGSGYGYTF. The CDR3 bases that were read are TGCAGTGCTGGGAGCGGCTATGGC.

Comment on this clone: The missing CDR3 end, 3 residues past where the read stops, is filled in from the germline J gene. The V call is TRBV20-1, the J call TRBJ2-5, with TRBD2 as a possible D gene (6 bases). The CDR3 has 15 amino acids. V lost 2 bases and J lost 5, with 18 bases in between. Germline V lookup: CDR1 DFQATT, CDR2 SNEGSKA (reference sequence). The CDR3 sequence is CSARMGGLGWETQYF. The CDR3 DNA, read in part, is TGCAGTGCTAGAATGGGGGGACTGGGGTGGGAGACC.

About this clone itself: From the germline J gene comes the end of the CDR3, since the read stops 3 residues before it. V and J are TRBV7-2 and TRBJ2-4, with D possibly being TRBD1 (6 bases). Germline V gene sequence: CDR1 SGHTA, CDR2 FQGNSA. The CDR3 length is 14 residues. The CDR3 reads CASSLTVTGPGQYF. Incomplete CDR3 DNA: TGTGCCAGCAGCTTAACCGTAACAGGGCCTGGT. Full variable domain (remainder filled in from reference TRBV7-2 and TRBJ2-4): GAGVSQSPSNKVTEKGKDVELRCDPISGHTALYWYRQSLGQGLEFLIYFQGNSAPDKSGLPSDRFSAERTGGSVSTLTIQRTQQEDSAVYLCASSLTVTGPGQYFGAGTRLSVL.

About this clone: Sequencing ends 3 residues short of the CDR3 end; the germline J gene provides the rest. The gene calls are TRBV7-8 and TRBJ1-2, with a possible D match to TRBD1 (6 bases). V was trimmed by 3 bases and J by 2 bases, leaving 19 bases between them. Germline-derived CDR1 and CDR2 are SGHVS and FQNEAQ. CDR3 length: 17 amino acids. The CDR3 protein is CASSFRALTGSNYGYTF. CDR3 bases read: TGTGCCAGCAGCTTTAGGGCACTTACAGGGTCCAACTATGGC.

Of note for this clone: Sequencing ends 3 residues short of the CDR3 end; the germline J gene provides the rest. The genes are TRBV2 and TRBJ2-7, with TRBD1 as a possible D gene (5 bases). Germline loops: CDR1 SNHLY, CDR2 FYNNEI. Trimming stripped 6 bases from V and 1 base from J, with 16 bases between. The CDR3 runs 15 residues. The DNA read from the CDR3 is TGTGCCAGCAGGATGGACACCCTACTGTCCTACGAG. Protein product: CASRMDTLLSYE. The full CDR3 protein is CASRMDTLLSYEQYF.

In the case of this clone: Read sequence stops 3 residues before the CDR3 end, and the germline J gene provides the missing end. The chain links TRBV20-1 to TRBJ2-7; TRBD2 matches 8 bases. The J segment lost 3 bases and the V segment lost 6 bases, leaving 22 bases of the junction unmatched. Germline CDR1 and CDR2: DFQATT and SNEGSKA (reference sequence). There are 18 residues in the CDR3. The CDR3 DNA, read in part, is TGCAGTGCCCTGAGAGGGGGGGCTTTAAAGAGCGGGGGCTACGAG. Translation gives CSALRGGALKSGGYE. The full CDR3 protein is CSALRGGALKSGGYEQYF.